Following are 24 T cell receptor beta chains from one sample sequenced in a study of metastatic and nonmetastatic thyroid tumors. TCRdb ran MiXCR on the PCR reads. The table records about 4,400 clones, 30% to 40% of them present only once. All patients were untreated before thyroid surgery. Sequenced input: adjacent normal tissue. Every receptor here comes from a male donor with papillary thyroid cancer or a benign thyroid nodule (not recorded which). Some clones in this sample may be carry-over from other donors' samples.

The chain is built from TRBV6-1 and TRBJ2-1, with a weak D call TRBD2 (6 bases). The CDR3 extends over 13 amino acids. The germline gives CDR1 MNHNS, CDR2 SASEGT. Trimming removed 3 bases at V and 4 bases at J, with 7 bases between. The DNA for the CDR3 is TGTGCCAGCAGTGACCGGGAGTACAATGAGCAGTTCTTC. Amino acids: CASSDREYNEQFF.

This clone was counted a few times. The chain links TRBV7-3 to TRBJ1-1, with D unclear. The CDR3 has 14 residues. The germline V and J ends were trimmed by 3 bases and 0 bases, with 8 bases remaining between them. Germline V gene lookup returns CDR1 SGHTA and CDR2 FQGTGA. The CDR3 DNA reads TGTGCCAGCAGCTTGGAGCCCATGAACACTGAAGCTTTCTTT. Translating gives CASSLEPMNTEAFF.

CDR3 nucleotide sequence: TGCGCCAGCAGCCAAGCCCAAGGACCCTACGAGCAGTACTTC. This sequence encodes CASSQAQGPYEQYF. V is TRBV4-1 and J is TRBJ2-7; no firm D call. V was trimmed by 1 base and J by 2 bases, leaving 9 bases between them. The CDR3 runs 14 residues. Germline V gene sequence: CDR1 MGHRA, CDR2 YSYEKL.

This clone was observed a few times. CDR3 region: CASRQGRETQYF. The CDR3 bases are TGTGCCAGCAGGCAGGGGCGGGAGACCCAGTACTTC. The chain recombines TRBV12-3 or TRBV12-4 with TRBJ2-5; D may be TRBD1 (6 bases). V lost 6 bases and J lost 5, with 10 bases in between. The length of the CDR3 is 12 residues.

The chain uses TRBV30 and TRBJ2-1, with D uncertain. This CDR3 is 12 amino acids long. Trimming stripped 5 bases from V and 6 bases from J, with 11 bases between. Looked up from germline, CDR1 is GTSNPN and CDR2 is SVGIG (reference sequence). DNA for the CDR3: TGTGCCTGGCTCTGGAAAGTCAATGAGCAGTTCTTC. Its protein is CAWLWKVNEQFF.

The chain is built from TRBV12-3 or TRBV12-4 and TRBJ2-7, with TRBD1 as a possible D gene (6 bases). Trimming removed 6 bases at V and 1 base at J, with 10 bases between. The length of the CDR3 is 13 residues. CDR3 nucleotide sequence: TGTGCCAGCAGCCTACAGGGTTCCTACGAGCAGTACTTC. Translating gives CASSLQGSYEQYF.

Only a few counts were recorded for this clone. A junction boundary mismatches the germline segment, possibly from a read error. J is TRBJ1-1 and V is TRBV27, with D possibly matching TRBD1 (6 bases). CDR1 is MNHEY and CDR2 is SMNVEV in the germline V gene (reference sequence). This CDR3 is 13 amino acids long. In DNA form, the CDR3 reads TGTGCCAGCAGTTTAGGAGGGGGAACTGAAGCTCTCTTT. Translated: CASSLGGGTEALF.

There are a few counts of this clone. The chain recombines TRBV19 with TRBJ1-2; TRBD1 matches 8 bases. The CDR3 extends over 14 amino acids. After removal of 6 bases from V and 6 bases from J, the junction contained 9 bases not matched to a gene. Germline V CDR1 and CDR2: LNHDA, SQIVND (reference sequence). The CDR3 sequence is CASSLGQGWDGYTF. In DNA form, the CDR3 reads TGTGCCAGTAGCCTTGGACAGGGCTGGGATGGCTACACCTTC.

By its share, this clone is large. The chain couples TRBV6-2 or TRBV6-3 to TRBJ1-1, with D tentatively TRBD1 (5 bases). Trimming took 6 bases from V and 3 from J, leaving 11 bases between them. Germline-derived CDR1 and CDR2 are MNHEY and SVGEGT. The CDR3 spans 13 residues. CDR3 in amino acids: CASRPDSHTEAFF. The CDR3 DNA reads as TGTGCCAGCAGACCTGACAGCCACACTGAAGCTTTCTTT.

Ten or more counts support this clone. A much larger clone is a single base away; this may be a read error. Other DNA sequences in the same sample also yield this CDR3. J is TRBJ1-4 and V is TRBV4-2, with a weak D call TRBD1 (5 bases). The germline CDR1 and CDR2 sequences are LGHNA and YNFKEQ. This CDR3 region has 15 residues. The V and J ends lost 6 bases and 5 bases respectively, with 16 bases between them. CDR3 region: CASRTGVQFNEKLFF. The DNA for the CDR3 is TGTGCCAGCAGAACAGGTGTACAGTTCAATGAAAAACTGTTTTTT.

This sequence joins TRBV10-3 and TRBJ1-3; 7 bases map to TRBD1. Germline CDR1 reads ENHRY; CDR2 reads SYGVKD. This CDR3 has 17 amino acids. V shed 6 bases, J shed 0 bases, and the junction held 11 bases outside the gene matches. The CDR3 sequence: CAIRDPGQSNSGNTIYF. The CDR3 nucleotides are TGTGCCATCAGGGACCCGGGACAGTCAAACTCTGGAAACACCATATATTTT.

This chain uses TRBV20-1 with TRBJ1-4; D uncertain. Germline assignment: CDR1 DFQATT and CDR2 SNEGSKA (reference sequence). This CDR3 has 13 residues. CDR3 DNA sequence: TGCGGCTCCCGCCCCGGCGGTAATGAAAAACTGTTTTTT. This sequence encodes CGSRPGGNEKLFF.

By frequency in the sample, this clone is medium-sized. The CDR3 loop is CASGTGTRDTEAFF. The CDR3 bases are TGCGCCAGCGGAACCGGGACGAGGGACACTGAAGCTTTCTTT. The chain combines TRBV5-1 with TRBJ1-1; TRBD1 is a possible D gene (5 bases). This CDR3 spans 14 amino acids. Deletions cut 7 bases from V and 3 bases from J, with 16 bases between. The germline V gene has CDR1 SGHRS and CDR2 YFSETQ.

There are many counts of this clone. The V and J genes are TRBV6-1 and TRBJ2-7, with D possibly matching TRBD1 (6 bases). V was shortened by 6 bases and J by 1 base, with 13 bases between the two germline ends. This CDR3 is 14 amino acids long. Germline values: CDR1 MNHNS, CDR2 SASEGT. The CDR3 spells CASRPPGQSYEQYF. In DNA form, the CDR3 reads TGTGCCAGCAGGCCCCCGGGACAATCCTACGAGCAGTACTTC.

This clone was found a few times. The rearrangement uses TRBV6-1 and TRBJ1-4; maybe TRBD1 (5 bases). V was trimmed by 4 bases and J by 6 bases, leaving 12 bases between them. The CDR3 spans 14 residues. In germline, CDR1 is MNHNS, CDR2 SASEGT. For the CDR3, the DNA is TGTGCCAGCAGTGTTGCAGGGTTTGATGAAAAACTGTTTTTT. This translates into CASSVAGFDEKLFF.

By share, this clone ranks as medium-sized. The chain carries TRBV7-8 and TRBJ2-5, with D tentatively TRBD2 (6 bases). Germline CDR1 and CDR2: SGHVS and FQNEAQ. V lost 1 base, J lost 4 bases, and 16 bases lay in between. The CDR3 length is 16 residues. The CDR3 is CASSLGWDERAETQYF. DNA for the CDR3: TGTGCCAGCAGCTTAGGTTGGGACGAGCGGGCAGAGACCCAGTACTTC.

This clone was observed a few times. The chain employs TRBV27 and TRBJ2-2; TRBD1 matches at 10 bases. Per the germline V gene, CDR1 is MNHEY and CDR2 is SMNVEV (reference sequence). This CDR3 contains 15 residues. The V gene end was trimmed by 6 bases and the J gene end by 0 bases; junction bases not matched to a gene: 1. The CDR3 DNA follows: TGTGCCAGCAGAGGACAGGGGGCGAACACCGGGGAGCTGTTTTTT. Its translation is CASRGQGANTGELFF.

This clone turned up a few times. The chain recombines TRBV6-1 with TRBJ2-2; D tentatively reads TRBD1 or TRBD2 (5 bases each). There are 16 residues in the CDR3. The germline V gene has CDR1 MNHNS and CDR2 SASEGT. The V end was cut by 7 bases, the J end by 5 bases, with 20 bases between. The DNA for the CDR3 is TGTGCCAGCATTCGAAGTCCCGGGACGGTTACCGGGGAGCTGTTTTTT. This gives the protein CASIRSPGTVTGELFF.

This clone was seen a handful of times. The rearrangement uses TRBV27 and TRBJ1-1, with D perhaps matching TRBD1 (5 bases). The V and J ends lost 7 bases and 4 bases respectively, with 16 bases between them. This CDR3 comprises 14 residues. Germline assignment: CDR1 MNHEY and CDR2 SMNVEV (reference sequence). The CDR3 DNA is TGTGCCAGCATCCCCAGGGCCTATTTCACTGAAGCTTTCTTT. Protein: CASIPRAYFTEAFF.

CDR3: CASSPGGAIYGYTF. The CDR3 DNA reads TGTGCCAGCAGTCCAGGGGGCGCGATTTATGGCTACACCTTC. The V call is TRBV6-1, the J call TRBJ1-2, with 8 bases matching TRBD1. Germline V lookup: CDR1 MNHNS, CDR2 SASEGT. V lost 5 bases, J lost 5 bases, and 7 bases stayed unmatched. The CDR3 has 14 amino acids.

This chain connects TRBV20-1 to TRBJ2-2, with D perhaps being TRBD1 or TRBD2 (5 bases each). CDR1 is DFQATT, CDR2 SNEGSKA, per germline (reference sequence). The CDR3 has 15 amino acids. Trimming pared 5 bases from V and 5 bases from J, leaving 18 bases between. In DNA form, the CDR3 reads TGCAGTGCTCCCTCTATGCAGGGCGGGACCGGGGAGCTGTTTTTT. Translating it yields CSAPSMQGGTGELFF.

By its share, this clone is large. The rearrangement uses TRBV30 and TRBJ1-6; 8 positions agree with TRBD1. Per the germline V gene, CDR1 is GTSNPN and CDR2 is SVGIG (reference sequence). This CDR3 region has 13 residues. J was trimmed by 7 bases and V by 6 bases; bases with no gene match: 5. The CDR3 DNA sequence: TGTGCCTGCCAGGGGGCTGACAATTCACCCCTCCACTTT. Amino acid sequence: CACQGADNSPLHF.

The J gene is TRBJ1-2, the V gene TRBV15; D is unresolved. CDR3 length: 14 residues. The V end was cut by 3 bases, the J end by 8 bases, with 16 bases between. CDR1 is LNHNV and CDR2 is YYDKDF in the germline V gene (reference sequence). CDR3 residues: CATSRAQALGGYTF. Written as DNA, the CDR3 is TGTGCCACCAGCAGGGCCCAGGCCCTGGGGGGCTACACCTTC.

V usage is TRBV20-1 and J usage is TRBJ1-5, with 9 nucleotides matching TRBD1. J gave up 7 bases and V 0 bases, and 7 bases lay outside the gene matches. This CDR3 spans 15 amino acids. The V gene's germline CDR1 is DFQATT and CDR2 SNEGSKA (reference sequence). The CDR3 loop reads CSARDDRGEWQPQHF. CDR3 DNA sequence: TGCAGTGCTAGAGATGACAGGGGGGAATGGCAGCCCCAGCATTTT.